The 21 T cell receptor beta chains given below trace back to one sample, sequenced in a study of blood T cell repertoires in COVID-19. Produced via immunoSEQ multiplex PCR; TCRdb's table is partial and in-frame only. The table has 390,000 or so clones, more than 70% seen once; the top ten hold roughly 10%. Sequencing was carried out using peripheral blood. Receptors originate from a woman younger than 45 with COVID-19, enrolled during active disease.

This clone was seen only once. This chain connects TRBV12-3 or TRBV12-4 to TRBJ1-1; the D gene is possibly TRBD1 (5 bases). V was cut by 6 bases and J by 4 bases, with 12 bases left in between. The CDR3 sequence is 13 residues long. The CDR3 DNA follows: TGTGCCAGCAGGGAGGGTGGGGGCACTGAAGCTTTCTTT. Translated, it gives CASREGGGTEAFF.

The chain couples TRBV7-3 to TRBJ1-5; no definite D call. Trimming cost V 4 bases and J 0 bases, with 4 bases left between them. CDR3 size: 13 residues. The germline V gene encodes CDR1 SGHTA and CDR2 FQGTGA. CDR3 sequence: CASSSYSNQPQHF. CDR3 sequence (DNA): TGTGCCAGCAGCTCTTATAGCAATCAGCCCCAGCATTTT.

This clone was observed a single time. V and J are TRBV3-1 (or the pseudogene TRBV3-2) and TRBJ1-5, with D unresolved. Germline V lookup: CDR1 LGHDT, CDR2 YNNKEL (reference sequence). The V end lost 3 bases, the J end lost 6 bases, and 9 bases lay between the germline ends. The length of the CDR3 is 13 residues. CDR3 region: CASSQEVRQPQHF. CDR3 DNA: TGTGCCAGCAGCCAGGAGGTACGTCAGCCCCAGCATTTT.

V gene TRBV7-6 combines with J gene TRBJ2-7; 10 bases line up with TRBD1. The J segment lost 5 bases and the V segment lost 0 bases, leaving 1 base of the junction unmatched. CDR1 and CDR2 from the germline V gene are SGHVS and FNYEAQ. CDR3 size: 14 residues. CDR3 sequence reads: CASSLAGTGDEQYF. CDR3 coding DNA: TGTGCCAGCAGCTTAGCTGGGACAGGGGACGAGCAGTACTTC.

The chain uses TRBV2 and TRBJ2-1; the D is unclear. The CDR3 covers 15 residues. Germline CDR1 reads SNHLY; CDR2 reads FYNNEI. Trimming stripped 6 bases from V and 6 bases from J, with 18 bases between. The CDR3 DNA is TGTGCCAGCAGAAGGATGGTCGAGAGGTTCAATGAGCAGTTCTTC. Translated, it gives CASRRMVERFNEQFF.

The chain has TRBV4-1 and TRBJ1-1; a weak D match, TRBD1 (5 bases). The germline V gene encodes CDR1 MGHRA and CDR2 YSYEKL. This CDR3 has 14 amino acids. V lost 1 base to trimming and J lost 3 bases, with 9 bases between them. The CDR3 region is CASSQVTGDTEAFF. In nucleotides, the CDR3 is TGCGCCAGCAGCCAAGTCACGGGGGACACTGAAGCTTTCTTT.

The rearrangement uses TRBV6-2 or TRBV6-3 and TRBJ1-2; TRBD1 might be the D (6 bases). The CDR3 covers 13 residues. Germline CDR1 is MNHEY and CDR2 is SVGEGT. Deletions cut 3 bases from V and 8 bases from J, with 13 bases between. The CDR3: CASSYRYRVGYTF. The CDR3 nucleotides are TGTGCCAGCAGTTATAGGTACAGGGTCGGCTACACCTTC.

J is TRBJ2-7 and V is TRBV28; D not resolved. From germline, CDR1 is MDHEN and CDR2 SYDVKM. Trimming pared 5 bases from V and 4 bases from J, leaving 12 bases between. CDR3 length: 13 amino acids. The CDR3 DNA reads TGTGCCAGCAGTCCCCCGGAGCAATACGAGCAGTACTTC. It is translated as CASSPPEQYEQYF.

Turning to this clone: Other DNA sequences within the sample encode an identical CDR3. V usage is TRBV27 and J usage is TRBJ2-5, with D perhaps TRBD2 (5 bases). The length of the CDR3 is 14 residues. Trimming stripped 0 bases from V and 2 bases from J, with 7 bases between. Germline V gives CDR1 MNHEY, CDR2 SMNVEV (reference sequence). The chain's CDR3 is CASSLSGVQETQYF. In nucleotides, the CDR3 is TGTGCCAGCAGTTTATCGGGAGTTCAAGAGACCCAGTACTTC.

This clone has just one count. This chain connects TRBV7-2 to TRBJ2-7; 9 bases agree with TRBD1. CDR3 length equals 13 residues. With V trimmed by 5 bases and J by 6 bases, 5 bases remained unmatched. CDR1 SGHTA and CDR2 FQGNSA come from the germline V gene. CDR3 in amino acids: CASSGTGLVEQYF. The DNA of the CDR3 is TGTGCCAGCAGCGGGACAGGGCTGGTCGAGCAGTACTTC.

The J gene is TRBJ2-3, the V gene TRBV29-1; the match to TRBD2 covers 10 bases. Germline V gene sequence: CDR1 SQVTM, CDR2 ANQGSEA. Losses at the gene ends were 6 bases for V and 2 bases for J; bases not matched to a gene: 5. The CDR3 has 14 amino acids. The CDR3 nucleotides read TGCAGCGTCAAGACTAGCGGGTACACAGATACGCAGTATTTT. This translates into CSVKTSGYTDTQYF.

This clone was detected only a few times. This CDR3 is CASSLPLGQGVSEQYF. For the CDR3, the DNA is TGTGCCAGCAGTTTACCACTAGGACAGGGAGTTTCCGAGCAGTACTTC. V is TRBV28 and J is TRBJ2-7; 8 bases are shared with TRBD1. The CDR3 contains 16 residues. The germline V gene encodes CDR1 MDHEN and CDR2 SYDVKM. The V and J ends lost 2 bases and 6 bases, in that order; junction bases with no gene match: 12. The variable domain in full, with the rest retrieved from reference TRBV28 and TRBJ2-7, is DVKVTQSSRYLVKRTGEKVFLECVQDMDHENMFWYRQDPGLGLRLIYFSYDVKMKEKGDIPEGYSVSREKKERFSLILESASTNQTSMYLCASSLPLGQGVSEQYFGPGTRLTVT.

This clone appeared a single time. The chain is built from TRBV24-1 and TRBJ1-2; 7 bases line up with TRBD1. V was pared by 2 bases and J by 7 bases, with 0 bases of the junction left unmatched. This CDR3 has 12 residues. The V gene's germline CDR1 is KGHDR and CDR2 SFDVKD. The CDR3 bases are TGTGCCACCAGTGATTACAGGGGTGGCTACACCTTC. As protein: CATSDYRGGYTF.

This chain connects TRBV9 to TRBJ2-1, with D maybe TRBD2 (6 bases). Per germline, CDR1 SGDLS and CDR2 YYNGEE. Trimming cost V 4 bases and J 6 bases, with 17 bases left between them. The CDR3 spans 15 residues. The CDR3 sequence is CASSPEEGVGNEQFF. CDR3 DNA sequence: TGTGCCAGCAGCCCAGAGGAGGGAGTGGGCAATGAGCAGTTCTTC.

CDR3 nucleotides: TGTGCCAGTAGCGACCCTGGAGGGACAGGGGGATTGCAGTACTTC. Its translation: CASSDPGGTGGLQYF. The chain couples TRBV19 to TRBJ2-7, with 11 bases aligning to TRBD1. Germline-derived CDR1 and CDR2 are LNHDA and SQIVND (reference sequence). CDR3 length equals 15 residues. With V trimmed by 6 bases and J by 9 bases, 13 bases remained unmatched.

The chain couples TRBV6-1 to TRBJ2-7; 8 nucleotides agree with TRBD1. Germline-derived CDR1 and CDR2 are MNHNS and SASEGT. CDR3 size: 15 residues. V lost 2 bases and J lost 2; bases outside the gene matches: 5. CDR3 amino acids: CASSESGQGTYEQYF. In nucleotides, the CDR3 is TGTGCCAGCAGTGAATCAGGACAGGGCACCTACGAGCAGTACTTC.

This clone was counted only a few times. The CDR3 DNA reads as TGTGCCAGCAGCTTAGAGGGACTAGCGGGGGGGGTAGAGACCCAGTACTTC. This gives the protein CASSLEGLAGGVETQYF. The chain links TRBV11-2 to TRBJ2-5, with 16 bases identical to TRBD2. The CDR3 spans 17 residues. Per the germline V gene, CDR1 is SGHAT and CDR2 is FQNNGV. The V segment lost 0 bases and the J segment 4 bases; nucleotides outside the gene matches: 2.

The chain employs TRBV20-1 and TRBJ1-2; D not resolved. This CDR3 contains 9 residues. Per the germline V gene, CDR1 is DFQATT and CDR2 is SNEGSKA (reference sequence). Trimming removed 3 bases from V and 7 bases from J, with 3 bases in between. The CDR3 DNA is TGCAGTGCTAGCGTTGGCTACACCTTC. The encoded protein is CSASVGYTF.

The chain carries TRBV3-1 (or the pseudogene TRBV3-2) and TRBJ2-1; the D gene is possibly TRBD2 (6 bases). The germline V gene encodes CDR1 LGHDT and CDR2 YNNKEL (reference sequence). The CDR3 is 15 residues long. Trimming left V 6 bases short and J 0 bases short, with 12 bases between. CDR3 DNA sequence: TGTGCCAGCAGTCCCGGACTAAGCTCCTACAATGAGCAGTTCTTC. Translated, it gives CASSPGLSSYNEQFF.

The CDR3 loop reads CATSSGPVRGEQFF. In nucleotides, the CDR3 is TGTGCCACCAGCTCAGGGCCAGTGCGGGGTGAGCAGTTCTTC. The chain joins TRBV24-1 to TRBJ2-1, with D possibly matching TRBD2 (6 bases). The germline V gene encodes CDR1 KGHDR and CDR2 SFDVKD. CDR3 length: 14 amino acids. Trimming cost V 7 bases and J 9 bases, with 18 bases left between them.

This clone has only one observation. The chain uses TRBV10-3 and TRBJ2-5; perhaps TRBD2 as D (6 bases). The CDR3 extends over 15 amino acids. CDR1 is ENHRY and CDR2 is SYGVKD in the germline V gene. V was clipped by 7 bases and J by 2 bases, with 17 bases between them. The CDR3 region has the DNA TGTGCCATCAATGACCCCGGGACTTTGCAAGAGACCCAGTACTTC. It encodes CAINDPGTLQETQYF.